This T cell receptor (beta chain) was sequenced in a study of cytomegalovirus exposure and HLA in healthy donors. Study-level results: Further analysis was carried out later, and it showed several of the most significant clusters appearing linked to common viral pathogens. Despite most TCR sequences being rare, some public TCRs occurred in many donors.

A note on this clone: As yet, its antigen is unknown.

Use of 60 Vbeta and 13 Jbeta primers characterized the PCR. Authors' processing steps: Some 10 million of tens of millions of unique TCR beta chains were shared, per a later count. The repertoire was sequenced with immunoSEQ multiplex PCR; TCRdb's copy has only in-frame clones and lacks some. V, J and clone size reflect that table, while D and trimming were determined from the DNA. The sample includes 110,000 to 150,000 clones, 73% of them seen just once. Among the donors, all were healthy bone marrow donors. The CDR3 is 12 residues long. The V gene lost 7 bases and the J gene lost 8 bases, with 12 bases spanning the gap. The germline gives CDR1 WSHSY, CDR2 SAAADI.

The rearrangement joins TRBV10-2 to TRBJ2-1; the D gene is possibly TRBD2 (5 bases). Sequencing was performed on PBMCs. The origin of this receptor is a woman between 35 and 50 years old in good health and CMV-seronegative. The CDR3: CASTGGGDEQFF. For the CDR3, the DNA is TGCGCCAGCACGGGTGGAGGCGATGAGCAGTTCTTC.